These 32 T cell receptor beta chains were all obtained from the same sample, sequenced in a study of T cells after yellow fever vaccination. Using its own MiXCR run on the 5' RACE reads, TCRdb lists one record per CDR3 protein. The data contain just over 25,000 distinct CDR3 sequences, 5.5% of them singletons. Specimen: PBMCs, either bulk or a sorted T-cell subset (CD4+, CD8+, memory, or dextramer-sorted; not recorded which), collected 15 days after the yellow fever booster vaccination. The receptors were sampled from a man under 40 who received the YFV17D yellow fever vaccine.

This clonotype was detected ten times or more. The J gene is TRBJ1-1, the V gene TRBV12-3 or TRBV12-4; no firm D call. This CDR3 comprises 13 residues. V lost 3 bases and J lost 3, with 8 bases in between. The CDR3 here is CASSFTRYTEAFF. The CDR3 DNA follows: TGTGCCAGCAGTTTTACCAGGTACACTGAAGCTTTCTTT.

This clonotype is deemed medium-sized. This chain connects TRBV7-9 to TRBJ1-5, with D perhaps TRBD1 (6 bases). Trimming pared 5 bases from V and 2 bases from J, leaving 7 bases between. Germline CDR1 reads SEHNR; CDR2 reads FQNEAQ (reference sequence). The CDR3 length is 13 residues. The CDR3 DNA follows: TGTGCCAGCAGCCCAGGGGGCAATCAGCCCCAGCATTTT. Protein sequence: CASSPGGNQPQHF. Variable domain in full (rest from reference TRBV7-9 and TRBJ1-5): DTGVSQNPRHKITKRGQNVTFRCDPISEHNRLYWYRQTLGQGPEFLTYFQNEAQLEKSRLLSDRFSAERPKGSFSTLEIQRTEQGDSAMYLCASSPGGNQPQHFGDGTRLSIL.

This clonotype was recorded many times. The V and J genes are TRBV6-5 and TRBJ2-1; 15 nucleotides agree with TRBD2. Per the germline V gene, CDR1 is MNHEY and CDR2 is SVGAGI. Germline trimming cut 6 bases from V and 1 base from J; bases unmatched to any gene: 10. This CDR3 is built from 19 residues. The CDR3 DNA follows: TGTGCCAGCAGCAGGGACGGACTAGCGGGAGGGGGATCCTACAATGAGCAGTTCTTC. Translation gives CASSRDGLAGGGSYNEQFF.

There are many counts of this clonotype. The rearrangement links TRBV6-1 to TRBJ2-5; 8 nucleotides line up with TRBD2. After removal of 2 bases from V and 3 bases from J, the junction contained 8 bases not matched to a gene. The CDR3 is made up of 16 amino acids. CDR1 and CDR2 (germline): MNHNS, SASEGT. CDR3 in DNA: TGTGCCAGCAGTGAAAGCCCAGCGGGAGAAAAAGAGACCCAGTACTTC. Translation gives CASSESPAGEKETQYF.

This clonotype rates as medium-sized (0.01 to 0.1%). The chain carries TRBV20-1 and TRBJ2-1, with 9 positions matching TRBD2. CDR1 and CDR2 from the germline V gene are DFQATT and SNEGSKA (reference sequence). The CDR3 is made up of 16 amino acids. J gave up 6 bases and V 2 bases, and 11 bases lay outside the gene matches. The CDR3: CSARKNAGGPINEQFF. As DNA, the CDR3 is TGCAGTGCTAGAAAGAATGCGGGAGGGCCGATCAATGAGCAGTTCTTC.

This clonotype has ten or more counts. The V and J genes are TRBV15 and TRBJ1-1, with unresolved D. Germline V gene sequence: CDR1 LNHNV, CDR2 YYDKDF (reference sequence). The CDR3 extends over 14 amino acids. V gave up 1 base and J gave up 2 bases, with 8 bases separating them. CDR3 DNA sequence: TGTGCCACCAGCAGAGCGAGTTACAACACTGAAGCTTTCTTT. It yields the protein CATSRASYNTEAFF. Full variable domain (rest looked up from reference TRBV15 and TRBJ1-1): DAMVIQNPRYQVTQFGKPVTLSCSQTLNHNVMYWYQQKSSQAPKLLFHYYDKDFNNEADTPDNFQSRRPNTSFCFLDIRSPGLGDTAMYLCATSRASYNTEAFFGQGTRLTVV.

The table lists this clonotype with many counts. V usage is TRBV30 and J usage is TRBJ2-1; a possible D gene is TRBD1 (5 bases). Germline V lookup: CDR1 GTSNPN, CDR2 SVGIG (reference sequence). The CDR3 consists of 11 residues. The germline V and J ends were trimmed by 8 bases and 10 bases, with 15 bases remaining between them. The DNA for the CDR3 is TGTGCCGGACAAAAGGCCGTCGAGCAGTTCTTC. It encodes CAGQKAVEQFF.

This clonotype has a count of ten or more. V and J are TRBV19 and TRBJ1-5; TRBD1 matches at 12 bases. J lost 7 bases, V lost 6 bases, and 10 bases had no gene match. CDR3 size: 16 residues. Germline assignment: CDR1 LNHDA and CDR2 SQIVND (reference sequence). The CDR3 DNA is TGTGCCAGTAGACCTAGGGGACAGGGGGCGGACCAGCCCCAGCATTTT. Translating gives CASRPRGQGADQPQHF.

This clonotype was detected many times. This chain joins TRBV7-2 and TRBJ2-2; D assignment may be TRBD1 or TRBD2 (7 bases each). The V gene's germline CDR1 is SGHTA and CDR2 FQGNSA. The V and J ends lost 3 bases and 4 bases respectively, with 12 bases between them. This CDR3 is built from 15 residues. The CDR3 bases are TGTGCCAGCAGCTTTGTCAGGGGGGGCACCGGGGAGCTGTTTTTT. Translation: CASSFVRGGTGELFF.

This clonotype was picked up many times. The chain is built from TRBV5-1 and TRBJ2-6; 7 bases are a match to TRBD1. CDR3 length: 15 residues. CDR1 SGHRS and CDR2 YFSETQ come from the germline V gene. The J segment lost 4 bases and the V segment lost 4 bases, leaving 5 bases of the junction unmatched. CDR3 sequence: CASSPGQTGANVLTF. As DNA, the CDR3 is TGCGCCAGCAGCCCGGGACAGACCGGGGCCAACGTCCTGACTTTC.

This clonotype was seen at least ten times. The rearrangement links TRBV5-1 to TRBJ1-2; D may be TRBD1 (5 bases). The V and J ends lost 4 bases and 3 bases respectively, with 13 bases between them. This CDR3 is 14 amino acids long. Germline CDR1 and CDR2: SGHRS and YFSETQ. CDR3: CASSVLGADYGYTF. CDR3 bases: TGCGCCAGCAGCGTTTTAGGGGCGGACTATGGCTACACCTTC.

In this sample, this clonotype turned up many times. CDR3 protein: CASSLATGYQETQYF. CDR3 sequence (DNA): TGTGCCAGCAGCTTAGCCACAGGCTACCAAGAGACCCAGTACTTC. The chain couples TRBV7-9 to TRBJ2-5, with D maybe TRBD1 (5 bases). The CDR3 has 15 residues. Deletions cut 0 bases from V and 0 bases from J, with 8 bases between. The germline gives CDR1 SEHNR, CDR2 FQNEAQ (reference sequence).

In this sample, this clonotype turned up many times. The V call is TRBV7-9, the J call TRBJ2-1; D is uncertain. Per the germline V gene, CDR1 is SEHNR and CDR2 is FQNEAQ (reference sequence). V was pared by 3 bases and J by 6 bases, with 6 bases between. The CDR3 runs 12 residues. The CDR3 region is CASSLVVNEQFF. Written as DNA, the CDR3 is TGTGCCAGCAGCTTGGTAGTCAATGAGCAGTTCTTC.

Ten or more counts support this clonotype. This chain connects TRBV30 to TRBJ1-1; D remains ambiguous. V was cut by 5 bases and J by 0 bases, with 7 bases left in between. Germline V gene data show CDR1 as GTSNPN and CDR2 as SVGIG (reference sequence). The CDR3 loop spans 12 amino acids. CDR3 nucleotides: TGTGCCTGGGTGGGGATGAACACTGAAGCTTTCTTT. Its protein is CAWVGMNTEAFF.

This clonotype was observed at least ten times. CDR3 loop: CASSSTSGSTEQYF. CDR3 sequence (DNA): TGTGCCAGCAGTTCGACTAGCGGGAGCACAGAGCAGTACTTC. The rearrangement joins TRBV12-3 or TRBV12-4 to TRBJ2-7, with 12 bases lining up with TRBD2. There are 14 residues in the CDR3. The V and J ends lost 4 bases and 7 bases, in that order; junction bases with no gene match: 5.

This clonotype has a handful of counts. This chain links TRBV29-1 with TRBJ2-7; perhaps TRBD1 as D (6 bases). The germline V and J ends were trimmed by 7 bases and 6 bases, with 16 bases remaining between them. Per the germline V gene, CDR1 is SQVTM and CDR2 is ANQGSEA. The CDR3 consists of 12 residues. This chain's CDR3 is CSASRDNGEQYF. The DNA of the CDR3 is TGCAGCGCAAGCCGGGACAACGGCGAGCAGTACTTC.

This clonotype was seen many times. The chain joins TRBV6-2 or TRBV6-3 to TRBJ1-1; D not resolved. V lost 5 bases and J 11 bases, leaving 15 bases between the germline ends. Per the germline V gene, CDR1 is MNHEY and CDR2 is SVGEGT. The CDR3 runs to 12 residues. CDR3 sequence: CASSTPTEGAFF. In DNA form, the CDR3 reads TGTGCCAGCAGTACGCCCACGGAAGGGGCTTTCTTT.

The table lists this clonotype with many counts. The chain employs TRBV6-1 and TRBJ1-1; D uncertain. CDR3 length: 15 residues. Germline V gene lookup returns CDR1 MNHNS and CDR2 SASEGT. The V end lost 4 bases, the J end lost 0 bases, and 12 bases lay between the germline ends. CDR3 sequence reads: CASSVLREVNTEAFF. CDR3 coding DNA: TGTGCCAGCAGTGTCCTCCGGGAGGTGAACACTGAAGCTTTCTTT.

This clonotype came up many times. CDR3 in amino acids: CASSPRTNTETQYF. CDR3 nucleotide sequence: TGTGCCAGCAGCCCCAGGACAAATACGGAGACCCAGTACTTC. This rearrangement joins TRBV7-2 to TRBJ2-5; perhaps TRBD1 as D (5 bases). The germline CDR1 and CDR2 sequences are SGHTA and FQGNSA. V shed 5 bases and J shed 5 bases, with 15 bases lying between them. The CDR3 is 14 amino acids.

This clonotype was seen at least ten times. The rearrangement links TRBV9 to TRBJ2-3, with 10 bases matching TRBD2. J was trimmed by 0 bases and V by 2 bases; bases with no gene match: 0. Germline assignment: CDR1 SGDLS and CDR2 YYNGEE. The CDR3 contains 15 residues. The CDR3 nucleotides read TGTGCCAGCAGCGTTAGCGGGGGGAGCACAGATACGCAGTATTTT. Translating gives CASSVSGGSTDTQYF.

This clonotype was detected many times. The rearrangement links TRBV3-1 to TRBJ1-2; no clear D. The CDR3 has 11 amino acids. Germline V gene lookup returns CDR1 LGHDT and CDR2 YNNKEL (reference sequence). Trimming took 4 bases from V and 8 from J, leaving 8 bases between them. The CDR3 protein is CASSRSSGYTF. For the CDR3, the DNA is TGTGCCAGCAGCCGATCTTCCGGCTACACCTTC.

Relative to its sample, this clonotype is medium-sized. The chain's CDR3 is CASRPAIAYEQYF. CDR3 nucleotides: TGTGCCAGCAGGCCGGCGATTGCCTACGAGCAGTACTTC. The rearrangement uses TRBV12-3 or TRBV12-4 and TRBJ2-7; D gene ambiguous. The CDR3 has 13 amino acids. Trimming shortened V by 6 bases and J by 2 bases, and 11 bases separated the two germline ends.

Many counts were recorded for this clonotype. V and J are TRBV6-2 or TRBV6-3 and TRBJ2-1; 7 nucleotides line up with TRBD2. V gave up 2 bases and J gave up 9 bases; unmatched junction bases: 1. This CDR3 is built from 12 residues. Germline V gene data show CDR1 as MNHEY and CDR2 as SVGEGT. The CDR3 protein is CASSYAGAEQFF. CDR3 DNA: TGTGCCAGCAGTTACGCGGGAGCTGAGCAGTTCTTC.

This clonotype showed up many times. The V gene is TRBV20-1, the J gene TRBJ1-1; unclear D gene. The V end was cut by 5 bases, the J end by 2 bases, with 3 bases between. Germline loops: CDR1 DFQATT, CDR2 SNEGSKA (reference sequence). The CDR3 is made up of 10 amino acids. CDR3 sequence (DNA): TGCAGTGCTTTAAACACTGAAGCTTTCTTT. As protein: CSALNTEAFF.

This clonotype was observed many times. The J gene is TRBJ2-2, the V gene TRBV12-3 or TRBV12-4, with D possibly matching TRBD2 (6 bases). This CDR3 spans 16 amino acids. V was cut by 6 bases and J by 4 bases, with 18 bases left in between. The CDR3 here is CASSTPAGRVTGELFF. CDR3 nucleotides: TGTGCCAGCAGCACTCCTGCCGGGAGAGTCACCGGGGAGCTGTTTTTT.

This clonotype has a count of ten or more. The CDR3: CASSLPQTGGSGNEQFF. The CDR3 nucleotides read TGTGCCAGCAGTTTACCCCAGACAGGTGGTAGTGGCAATGAGCAGTTCTTC. The rearrangement joins TRBV27 to TRBJ2-1, with D tentatively TRBD1 (6 bases). Germline CDR1 reads MNHEY; CDR2 reads SMNVEV (reference sequence). CDR3 length: 17 amino acids. The germline V and J ends were trimmed by 2 bases and 6 bases, with 20 bases remaining between them.

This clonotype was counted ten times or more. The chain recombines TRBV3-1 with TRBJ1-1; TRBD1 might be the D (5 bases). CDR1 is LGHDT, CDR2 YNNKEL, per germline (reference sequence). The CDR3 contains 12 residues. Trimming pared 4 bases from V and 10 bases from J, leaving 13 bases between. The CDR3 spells CASSRGRMGAFF. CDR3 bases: TGTGCCAGCAGCCGGGGCAGGATGGGAGCTTTCTTT. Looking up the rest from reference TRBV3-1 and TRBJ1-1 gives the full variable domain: DTAVSQTPKYLVTQMGNDKSIKCEQNLGHDTMYWYKQDSKKFLKIMFSYNNKELIINETVPNRFSPKSPDKAHLNLHINSLELGDSAVYFCASSRGRMGAFFGQGTRLTVV.

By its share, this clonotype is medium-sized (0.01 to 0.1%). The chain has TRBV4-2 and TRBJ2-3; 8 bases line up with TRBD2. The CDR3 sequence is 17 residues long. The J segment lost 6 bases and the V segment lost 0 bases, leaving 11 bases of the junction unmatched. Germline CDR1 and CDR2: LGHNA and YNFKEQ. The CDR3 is CASSQEGRGLAADTQYF. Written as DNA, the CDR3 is TGTGCCAGCAGCCAAGAAGGGCGCGGACTAGCTGCCGATACGCAGTATTTT.

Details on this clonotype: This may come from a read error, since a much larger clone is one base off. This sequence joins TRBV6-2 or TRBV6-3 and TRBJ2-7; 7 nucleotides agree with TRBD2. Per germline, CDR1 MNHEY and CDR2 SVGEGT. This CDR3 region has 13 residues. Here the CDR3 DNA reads TGTGTCAGCACCCCGGGAGGAAGAACCGAGCAGTACTTC. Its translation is CVSTPGGRTEQYF.

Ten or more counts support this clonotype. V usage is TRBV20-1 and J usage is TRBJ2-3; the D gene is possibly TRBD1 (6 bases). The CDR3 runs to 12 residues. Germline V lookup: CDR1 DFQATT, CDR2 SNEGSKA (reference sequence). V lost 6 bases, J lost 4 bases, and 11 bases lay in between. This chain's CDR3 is CSAITGPDTQYF. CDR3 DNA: TGCAGTGCAATAACAGGGCCAGATACGCAGTATTTT.

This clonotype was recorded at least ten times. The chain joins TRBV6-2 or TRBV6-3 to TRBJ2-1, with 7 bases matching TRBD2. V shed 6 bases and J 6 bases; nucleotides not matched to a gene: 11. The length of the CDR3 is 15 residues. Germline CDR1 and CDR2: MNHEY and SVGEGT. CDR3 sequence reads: CASSRSRERVNEQFF. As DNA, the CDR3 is TGTGCCAGCAGCCGATCGCGGGAGAGGGTCAATGAGCAGTTCTTC.

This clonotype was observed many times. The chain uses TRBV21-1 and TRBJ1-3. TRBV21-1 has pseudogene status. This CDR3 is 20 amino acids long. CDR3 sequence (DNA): TGTGCCAGCAGCAAAAGTCTAAAAGACGGCCAAAGAGGATTGGGAAACACCATATATTTT. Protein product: CASSKSLKDGQRGLGNTIYF.